This TCR beta chain was retrieved from a study of T cell responses to AZD1222 COVID-19 vaccine. Findings of the study overall: The donor cohort was predominantly white British with a female majority, and clonal diversity may have been underestimated. Spike-spanning, vaccine-associated CD4 TCRs were dominant at 160-218 and 743-854.

CDR1 is WNHNN and CDR2 is SYGVQD in the germline V gene (reference sequence). The CDR3 extends over 14 amino acids. V trimming: 3 bases; J trimming: 7 bases; junction bases outside the gene matches: 5. About this clone: Antigen unknown.

Generated by immunoSEQ multiplex PCR, the TCRdb table keeps only in-frame clones and is missing some. In the table there are over 110,000 clones, roughly 90% of which are singletons. The specimen comprised peripheral blood, sampled on day 0 of AZD1222 vaccination. The chain combines TRBV10-1 with TRBJ2-1; 8 bases fit TRBD2. This sequence was found in an adult in good health. In nucleotides, the CDR3 is TGCGCCAGCAGTGAAGGGACTAGGAGGAATGAGCAGTTCTTC. Amino acids: CASSEGTRRNEQFF.